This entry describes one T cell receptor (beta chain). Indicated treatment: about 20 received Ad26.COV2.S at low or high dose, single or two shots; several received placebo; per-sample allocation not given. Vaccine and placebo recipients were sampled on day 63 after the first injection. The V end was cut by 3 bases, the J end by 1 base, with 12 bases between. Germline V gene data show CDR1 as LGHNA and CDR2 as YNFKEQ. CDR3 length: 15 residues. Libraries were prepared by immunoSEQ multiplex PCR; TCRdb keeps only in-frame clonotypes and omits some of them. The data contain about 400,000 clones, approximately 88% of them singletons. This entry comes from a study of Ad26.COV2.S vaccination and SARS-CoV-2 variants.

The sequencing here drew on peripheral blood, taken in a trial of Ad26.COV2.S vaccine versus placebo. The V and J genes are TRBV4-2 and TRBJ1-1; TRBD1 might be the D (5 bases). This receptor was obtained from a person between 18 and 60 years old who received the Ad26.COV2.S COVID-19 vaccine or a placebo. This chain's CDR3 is CASSQRGDGNTEAFF. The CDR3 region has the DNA TGTGCCAGCAGCCAGCGCGGGGACGGGAACACTGAAGCTTTCTTT.